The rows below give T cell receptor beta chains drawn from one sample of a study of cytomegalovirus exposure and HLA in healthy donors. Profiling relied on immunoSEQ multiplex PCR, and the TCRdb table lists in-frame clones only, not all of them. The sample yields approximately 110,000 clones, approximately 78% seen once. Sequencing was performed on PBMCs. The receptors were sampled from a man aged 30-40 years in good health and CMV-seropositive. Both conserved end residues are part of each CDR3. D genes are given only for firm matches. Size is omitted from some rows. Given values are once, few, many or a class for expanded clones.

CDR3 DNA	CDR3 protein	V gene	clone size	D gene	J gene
TGTGCCAGCAGCTTGGCTCAGGGCCACGAGCAGTACTTC	CASSLAQGHEQYF	TRBV5-4	-	-	TRBJ2-7
TGCGCCAGCAGTGAGGCGCAACCGGGGGCAGATACGCAGTATTTT	CASSEAQPGADTQYF	TRBV10-1	-	-	TRBJ2-3
TGCGCCAGCAGTCAGACAGGGAGCACAGATACGCAGTATTTT	CASSQTGSTDTQYF	TRBV5-1	-	TRBD1	TRBJ2-3
TGTGCCAGCAGCTTCCCAGACGGAGGCTACGAGCAGTACTTC	CASSFPDGGYEQYF	TRBV7-9	-	-	TRBJ2-7
TGTGCCAGCCTCGCCCCGGGACTAGCGGGATTTGAGCAGTTCTTC	CASLAPGLAGFEQFF	TRBV5-5	-	TRBD2	TRBJ2-1
TGTGCCATCAGTCAAAACTCTGGAAACACCATATATTTT	CAISQNSGNTIYF	TRBV10-3	once	-	TRBJ1-3
TGTGCCAGCAGCTACGGGACTTCTACAGATACGCAGTATTTT	CASSYGTSTDTQYF	TRBV13	-	-	TRBJ2-3
TGTGCCAGCCTTGGACAGGAGAACTCCTATAATTCACCCCTCCACTTT	CASLGQENSYNSPLHF	TRBV7-9	-	TRBD1	TRBJ1-6
TGTGCCAGCAGTGGACAGGGGGCGGACACCATATATTTT	CASSGQGADTIYF	TRBV6-1	-	TRBD1	TRBJ1-3
TGTGCCAGCAGCCTCAGGGGAAGAGGGGTTCAGCCCCAGCATTTT	CASSLRGRGVQPQHF	TRBV27	once	-	TRBJ1-5
TGTGCCAGCAGCTCCGGGACAGGGATGGACACTGAAGCTTTCTTT	CASSSGTGMDTEAFF	TRBV7-3	few	TRBD1	TRBJ1-1
TGTGCCAGCAGTGAAATGGTGGGAGCCCCGGGGACGCAGTATTTT	CASSEMVGAPGTQYF	TRBV6-1	-	-	TRBJ2-3
TGTGCCAGCAGCGTGGACCTTACAGGGACTGGAAACACCATATATTTT	CASSVDLTGTGNTIYF	TRBV5-4	-	-	TRBJ1-3
TGTGCCAGCATCACAGGGAGCGCAGGGGGAAACACCATATATTTT	CASITGSAGGNTIYF	TRBV28	-	-	TRBJ1-3
TGCGCCAGCAGTTCATCGGGACAGACCTACGAGCAGTACTTC	CASSSSGQTYEQYF	TRBV5-1	once	TRBD1	TRBJ2-7
TGTGCCACCCTCCAGGGCATGGGTTCACCCCTCCACTTT	CATLQGMGSPLHF	TRBV6-5	few	-	TRBJ1-6
TGTGCCACCAGCAGAGATGGTACGGGAGGAGAGACCCAGTACTTC	CATSRDGTGGETQYF	TRBV15	-	TRBD2	TRBJ2-5
TGTGCCAGCAGCGTAAACATCGGCGGTGTCATTCGTGGCTACACCTTC	CASSVNIGGVIRGYTF	TRBV7-2	-	-	TRBJ1-2
TGTGCCAGTAGTATAGTCGGGCGGGAGGGCCGGGGGGAGACCCAGTACTTC	CASSIVGREGRGETQYF	TRBV19	once	TRBD2	TRBJ2-5
TGTGCCAGCAGGCGGGACAGGGAGAACACTGAAGCTTTCTTT	CASRRDRENTEAFF	TRBV27	-	TRBD1	TRBJ1-1
TGTGCCAGCAGTTGGACAGACGGCAATCAGCCCCAGCATTTT	CASSWTDGNQPQHF	TRBV6-1	-	-	TRBJ1-5
TGTGCCAGCAGCTTAGTTGGCAGGGGGAGCGAGCAGTACTTC	CASSLVGRGSEQYF	TRBV7-9	-	TRBD1	TRBJ2-7
TGTGCCAGCAGCTTTAGTCCCTACGAGCAGTACTTC	CASSFSPYEQYF	TRBV7-9	-	-	TRBJ2-7
TGTGCCAGCAGTGTCCCGGGAATTAATGAAAAACTGTTTTTT	CASSVPGINEKLFF	TRBV28	-	-	TRBJ1-4
TGTGCCAGTACCCCCTCTATCCCGGACAGGGGCCGGTATGGCTACACCTTC	CASTPSIPDRGRYGYTF	TRBV19	-	TRBD1	TRBJ1-2
TGCGCCAGCAGCAGGGACAAGAACACTGAAGCTTTCTTT	CASSRDKNTEAFF	TRBV10-1	-	-	TRBJ1-1
TGCGCCAGCAGCCAAGGACAGGATGAGCAGTTCTTC	CASSQGQDEQFF	TRBV4-1	once	-	TRBJ2-1
TGTGCCAGCAGCTTTTTGGACAGGAACACTGAAGCTTTCTTT	CASSFLDRNTEAFF	TRBV9	-	-	TRBJ1-1
TGCGCCAGCAGCCAAGACCCGGGACAGGCAAACACCGGGGAGCTGTTTTTT	CASSQDPGQANTGELFF	TRBV4-1	-	TRBD1	TRBJ2-2
TGTGCCAGCAGTTCGTCATGGGGTCAGGGGCCCTACTCCTACGAGCAGTACTTC	CASSSSWGQGPYSYEQYF	TRBV28	-	-	TRBJ2-7
TGCGCCAGCAGCATGGGACTAGCGGGAGGCAATGAGCAGTTCTTC	CASSMGLAGGNEQFF	TRBV5-1	-	TRBD2	TRBJ2-1